Each of the 4 T cell receptor beta chains below was sequenced from the same sample in a study of T cells after yellow fever vaccination. TCRdb re-analysed the 5' RACE reads in MiXCR, keeping a single row per CDR3 protein. The table lists a few hundred thousand distinct CDR3 sequences, less than 9.5% of them singletons. The sample here was PBMCs, taken 35 to 50 days after the first yellow fever vaccination. The receptors originated from a man in his late teens or twenties who received the YFV17D yellow fever vaccine.

The gene calls are TRBV20-1 and TRBJ1-1; D unclear. Trimming pared 3 bases from V and 0 bases from J, leaving 14 bases between. The germline CDR1 and CDR2 sequences are DFQATT and SNEGSKA (reference sequence). The CDR3 sequence is 15 residues long. As DNA, the CDR3 is TGCAGTGCTAGCTTGTACCGAAGCATGAACACTGAAGCTTTCTTT. This sequence encodes CSASLYRSMNTEAFF.

Many counts were recorded for this clonotype. CDR3 nucleotides: TGCGCCAGCAGCTTGACAGGTCCAGGCTATGGCTACACCTTC. Translation: CASSLTGPGYGYTF. The chain uses TRBV5-1 and TRBJ1-2, with a possible D match to TRBD1 (5 bases). The germline V gene has CDR1 SGHRS and CDR2 YFSETQ. This CDR3 spans 14 amino acids. Trimming took 1 base from V and 4 from J, leaving 11 bases between them.

The rearrangement joins TRBV20-1 to TRBJ1-2, with 7 bases that match TRBD1. The CDR3 runs to 13 residues. Looked up from germline, CDR1 is DFQATT and CDR2 is SNEGSKA (reference sequence). V lost 2 bases and J lost 5; bases outside the gene matches: 5. This CDR3 is CSARPDRDYGYTF. In DNA, the CDR3 is TGCAGTGCTAGACCCGACAGGGATTATGGCTACACCTTC.

This clonotype was found a few times. The CDR3, as DNA: TGTGCCAGCAGCGGGGCCCGCGCCGAGCAGTACTTC. It specifies CASSGARAEQYF. V and J are TRBV7-9 and TRBJ2-7, with a weak D call TRBD1 (5 bases). Trimming stripped 5 bases from V and 6 bases from J, with 11 bases between. CDR3 size: 12 residues. CDR1 SEHNR and CDR2 FQNEAQ come from the germline V gene (reference sequence).